This T cell receptor (beta chain) came from a study of T cell repertoires in aging, cancer and after chemotherapy (dated by TCRdb to about 2019). With regard to the full study: The donors fell into six age groups ranging from 30 or younger to 70 or older, and each group had at least three individuals. In the hematological group, the paired samples taken before and after chemotherapy came from chronic lymphocytic leukemia patients who were treated with regimens based on fludarabine or bendamustine. The complete dataset included about 9 million TCR reads. To examine immunoaging and T cell reconstitution after chemotherapy, the study profiled TCR beta repertoires in peripheral blood from healthy donors and cancer patients. The cohort comprised 200 to 250 cancer patients, roughly 93 with hematological and fewer than 140 with solid cancers, plus 95 healthy donors as a reference group.

Instead of sorted cells or RNA, genomic DNA extracted from peripheral blood served as the source for amplifying TCR beta rearrangements. Rearranged TRB sequences spanning V, D and J segments were amplified by multiplex touch-down PCR using a mixed TRB-A/B primer pool. Illumina adapters and sample indices were attached to the amplicons in two consecutive PCR reactions using Phusion HS II polymerase. Amplicons were gel-purified with the NucleoSpin Gel and PCR Clean-up kit, then checked with Qubit and an Agilent 2100 Bioanalyzer. Sequencing of libraries was carried out on an Illumina MiSeq in 600-cycle, single-indexed, paired-end runs. The study's processing was this. Processing of the TRB sequences was carried out with MiXCR versions 2.12 and 3.0.5. Each unique CDR3 nucleotide sequence counted as one clone, and only productive sequences with at least two reads were retained. The repertoire metrics were Shannon diversity, evenness, clonality (defined as one minus evenness), and alpha-parameterized diversity profiles covering alpha 0 to 5. Generation probabilities of clones in paired pre- and post-chemotherapy samples were computed with the IGoR algorithm. TCRdb trimmed the raw reads at Q25, called clones with MiXCR and kept productive beta chains. Each record represents a unique CDR3 protein, reported with the most common genes and DNA among its rows. TCRdb's processing, not the study's, gives the V and J calls here. The sample contains 4,000 to 6,000 distinct CDR3 sequences, 21% of them found a single time. In total, the top ten clones hold over 12% of the sample.

Including cysteine and phenylalanine, the CDR3 has 15 amino acids. Only the CDR3 DNA stays, 45 bases, in frame from base 1. V ends up 4 bases short and J 9 bases short, with an unmatched junction base count of 13. From a lookup of the germline V gene (reference sequence), CDR1 and CDR2 are DFQATT and SNEGSKA. Points the paper makes about the study in general: Hematological cancer patients had lymphoid organ infiltration, which may itself impair thymic emigration or peripheral T cell expansion. In healthy donors, the decline in TCR diversity with age was mainly explained by loss of richness, whereas in cancer patients loss of evenness was also found to contribute. It was noted by the authors that conclusions about immunological memory after chemotherapy cannot be drawn from the repertoire data. Compared with age-matched healthy donors, untreated patients with either hematological or solid cancers had significantly lower TCR diversity in the blood along with higher clonality. Median generation probability increased over the chemotherapy interval in both cancer cohorts, suggesting repertoire reconstitution through rebound thymic output.

This clonotype has more than one count but fewer than ten. Its antigen remains unidentified. No much larger clone exists at a distance of one base, and base qualities are not known. This sequence was found in a human donor with a blood cancer. Material for sequencing was blood. Recombination joined TRBV20-1 with TRBJ2-1, and 9 bases in between align with TRBD2. The CDR3 protein: CSATLLGTSLSEQFF. In nucleotide form, the sequence is TGCAGTGCTACCCTTCTGGGGACTAGCCTCAGTGAGCAGTTCTTC.